What follows is one T cell receptor beta chain and its context. Its antigen remains undetermined. No per-base quality is available; no much larger clone lies one base away. These data are taken from a study of T cell responses to AZD1222 COVID-19 vaccine (dated by TCRdb to 2020 to 2022). Context from the whole study: Because spike-specific TCR depth and breadth did not differ between the two schedules, AZD1222 recipients who got a second dose at roughly 4 weeks were pooled with those who got a second dose at roughly 12 weeks. A total of under 250 trial participants underwent TCR sequencing, of whom under 220 had received two doses of AZD1222 and 26 had received two doses of the MenACWY control vaccine. Trial participants were enrolled by age into 18-55, 56-69 and 70-plus year subgroups, with about 150, 28 and 57 TCR-sequenced participants respectively. The research as a whole found: Conclusions about previously exposed vaccinees are limited, since just a handful of AZD1222 recipients were seropositive for SARS-CoV-2 at baseline. After two AZD1222 doses, spike-specific TCR breadth and depth were significantly higher than at day 0 and than in MenACWY recipients. Reportedly, almost half of the unique spike-specific TCRs recognized epitopes lying outside the regions that are mutated in the B.1.351 and B.1.1.7 variants. Vaccine-associated CD4 TCRs spanned the whole spike protein, with dominant responses in regions 160-218 and 743-854. Most participants were white British and females outnumbered males, and the authors suggested that clonal diversity may have been underestimated. Because no samples from the day 14 peak response were available, repertoires could be characterized only after the peak T cell response. In the small 56-69-year group, the increase in depth fell short of significance, most likely because of low power.

The CDR3 regions of human TCRbeta chains were analyzed by immunosequencing. The authors' analysis ran thus. TCRs in the repertoires were compared against a reference library of SARS-CoV-2-specific TCRs that had been generated with the MIRA antigen-specificity platform. Breadth was defined as the fraction of unique TCRs that were SARS-CoV-2-associated, and depth was defined as the fraction of total T cells that were SARS-CoV-2-associated. Each spike-specific TCR was assigned to its reactive spike region and to a CD4 or CD8 class using the MIRA data. Log10-transformed breadth and depth values were compared by one-way ANOVA with Sidak's multiple comparisons tests. Here the immuneACCESS table is served through TCRdb, limited to in-frame sequences with V and J called. Missing clones are a known gap in these copies; in checked studies unresolved V genes cover under half, and the rest lacks a known reason. The V and J calls and the clone size are those of that table, but D and trimming were determined from the DNA. This sample gives about 84,000 clones in total; 70% to 90% of them show up just once. Jointly, the top ten make up about 1.4% of the sample.

The label giving this sample's time point can be read as: baseline before first vaccination. Samples from vaccinated people were obtained from the UK trials COV001 and COV002, which included a single-blind randomized controlled phase 2/3 trial of AZD1222 (ChAdOx1 nCoV-19) in healthy adults. Trial participant PBMC samples were collected at day 0 and day 28 after the second dose for TCRbeta chain sequencing. The sequencing here drew on peripheral blood, taken on day 0 of AZD1222 vaccination. The sequence was obtained from an adult in good health.

The CDR3 region: CASSLEGLAGGEQYF. The DNA is as follows: TGTGCCAGCAGCTTAGAGGGACTAGCGGGAGGCGAGCAGTACTTC. The chain is assembled from TRBV11-3 and TRBJ2-7; TRBD2 agrees with 15 junctional bases. V is cut back by 0 bases and J by 6 bases, with 0 bases in the junction unmatched. CDR1 and CDR2, looked up from the germline V gene, are SGHNT and YENEEA. From the cysteine up to the phenylalanine, the CDR3 has a length of 15 residues. Only the CDR3 portion is preserved as DNA: 45 bases, with reading frame beginning at the first base.